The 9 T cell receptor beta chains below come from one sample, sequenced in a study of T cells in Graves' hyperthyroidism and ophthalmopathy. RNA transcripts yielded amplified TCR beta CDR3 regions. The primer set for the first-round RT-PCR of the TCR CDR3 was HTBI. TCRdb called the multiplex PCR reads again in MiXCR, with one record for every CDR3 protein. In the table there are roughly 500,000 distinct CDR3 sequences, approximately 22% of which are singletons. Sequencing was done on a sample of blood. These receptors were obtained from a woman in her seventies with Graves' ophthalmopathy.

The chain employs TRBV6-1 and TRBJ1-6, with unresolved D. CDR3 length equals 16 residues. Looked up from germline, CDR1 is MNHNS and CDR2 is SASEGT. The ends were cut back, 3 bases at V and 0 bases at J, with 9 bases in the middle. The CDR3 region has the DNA TGTGCCAGCAGTGACACAGCGAGCTCCTATAATTCACCCCTCCACTTT. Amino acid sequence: CASSDTASSYNSPLHF.

Written as DNA, the CDR3 is TGTGCCAGCAGTCCCAGTGGCAGGCCTTCGCACACTGAAGCTTTCTTT. Amino acid sequence: CASSPSGRPSHTEAFF. The chain employs TRBV6-1 and TRBJ1-1; D unclear. The germline gives CDR1 MNHNS, CDR2 SASEGT. The CDR3 loop spans 16 amino acids. Trimming cost V 5 bases and J 3 bases, with 19 bases left between them.

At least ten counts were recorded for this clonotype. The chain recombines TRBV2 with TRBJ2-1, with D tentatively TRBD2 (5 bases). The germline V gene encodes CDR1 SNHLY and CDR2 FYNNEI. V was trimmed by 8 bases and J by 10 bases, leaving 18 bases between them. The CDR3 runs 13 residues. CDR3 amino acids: CASRRRTRPEQFF. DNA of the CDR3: TGTGCCAGCCGGAGGAGGACGCGCCCCGAGCAGTTCTTC.

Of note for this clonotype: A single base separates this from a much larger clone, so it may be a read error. The CDR3 nucleotides are TGTACCAGCAGTTTGGAGGTAGGGACCTACAATGAGCAGTTCTTC. Translated, it gives CTSSLEVGTYNEQFF. The chain is built from TRBV28 and TRBJ2-1, with D possibly TRBD2 on 5 matching bases. CDR3 length: 15 residues. The germline gives CDR1 MDHEN, CDR2 SYDVKM.

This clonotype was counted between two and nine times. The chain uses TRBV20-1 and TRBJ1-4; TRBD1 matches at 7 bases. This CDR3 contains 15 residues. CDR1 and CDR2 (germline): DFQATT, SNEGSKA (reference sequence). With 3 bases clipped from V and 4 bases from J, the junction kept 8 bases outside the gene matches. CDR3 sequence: CSASTSTGINEKLFF. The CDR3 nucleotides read TGCAGTGCTAGTACTTCGACAGGGATTAATGAAAAACTGTTTTTT.

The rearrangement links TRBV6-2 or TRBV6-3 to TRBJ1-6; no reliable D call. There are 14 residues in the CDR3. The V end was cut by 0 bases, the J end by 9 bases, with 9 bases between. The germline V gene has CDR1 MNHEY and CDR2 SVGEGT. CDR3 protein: CASSYSSGSSPLHF. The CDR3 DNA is TGTGCCAGCAGTTACTCAAGTGGATCTTCACCCCTCCACTTT.

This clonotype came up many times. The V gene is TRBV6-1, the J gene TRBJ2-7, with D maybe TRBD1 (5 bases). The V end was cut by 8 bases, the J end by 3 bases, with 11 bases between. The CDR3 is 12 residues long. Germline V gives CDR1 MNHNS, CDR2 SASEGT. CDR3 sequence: CASVDSFYEQYF. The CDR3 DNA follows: TGTGCCAGCGTCGACAGTTTCTACGAGCAGTACTTC.

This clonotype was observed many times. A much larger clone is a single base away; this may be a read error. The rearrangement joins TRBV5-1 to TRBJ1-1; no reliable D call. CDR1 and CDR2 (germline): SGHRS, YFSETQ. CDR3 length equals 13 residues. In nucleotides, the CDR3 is TGTGCCAGCAGCTTAGAACAGAACACTGAAGCTTTCTTT. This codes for CASSLEQNTEAFF. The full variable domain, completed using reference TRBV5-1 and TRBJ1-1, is KAGVTQTPRYLIKTRGQQVTLSCSPISGHRSVSWYQQTPGQGLQFLFEYFSETQRNKGNFPGRFSGRQFSNSRSEMNVSTLELGDSALYLCASSLEQNTEAFFGQGTRLTVV.

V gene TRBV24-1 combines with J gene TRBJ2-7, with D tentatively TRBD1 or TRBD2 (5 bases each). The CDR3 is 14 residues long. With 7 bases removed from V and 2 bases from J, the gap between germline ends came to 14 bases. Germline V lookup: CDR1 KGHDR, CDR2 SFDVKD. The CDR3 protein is CATRPGTVPYEQYF. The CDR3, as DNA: TGTGCCACCAGGCCTGGGACGGTACCCTACGAGCAGTACTTC.